This is a list of T cell receptor beta chains from one sample in a study of T cell repertoires in cytomegalovirus infection. Using its own MiXCR run on the reads, TCRdb lists one record per CDR3 protein. The data contain hundreds of thousands of distinct CDR3 sequences, 24% of them seen just once; the ten biggest clones take up less than 9.5%. Sequences were obtained from CD8+ T cells from PBMCs. These TCRs come from a human donor in good health (CMV status not recorded). Some clones in this sample may be carry-over from other donors' samples. The CDR3 runs from the conserved cysteine through the conserved F or W. Fields, in order: V gene, CDR3 length, CDR3 protein.

TRBV12-5	13	CASEGPPSYEQYF
TRBV20-1	15	CSASFGTSTYNEQFF
TRBV6-5	12	CASVGSTDTQYF
TRBV19	14	CASELGTLGYGYTF
TRBV20-1	15	CSAPGGPYFTDTQYF
TRBV5-6	15	CASSFGSNSYNEQFF
TRBV7-2	15	CASSLVGLAGDEQFF
TRBV12-5	15	CASVRAGAAYNEQFF
TRBV5-6	13	CASSGDTGNTIYF
TRBV4-3	15	CASSQVTGEGEKLFF
TRBV7-9	12	CASSGPVGEAFF
TRBV12-3/TRBV12-4	11	CASIRGLEAFF
TRBV20-1	14	CSAHPLDSNQPQHF
TRBV6-2/TRBV6-3	13	CASRRRMNTEAFF
TRBV28	18	CASSFRLAGGPDYNEQFF
TRBV6-2/TRBV6-3	18	CASSYSMLTGKENSPLHF
TRBV12-3/TRBV12-4	12	CASNPGHNEQFF
TRBV29-1	14	CSVEGSSSTGELFF
TRBV19	15	CASSISPGGAGELFF
TRBV7-6	17	CASTPFHTQGRTGELFF
TRBV27	15	CASSSGTGVLNEQFF
TRBV5-5	19	CASSLDRALLRPGANVLTF
TRBV20-1	15	CSVWTGESTNEKLFF